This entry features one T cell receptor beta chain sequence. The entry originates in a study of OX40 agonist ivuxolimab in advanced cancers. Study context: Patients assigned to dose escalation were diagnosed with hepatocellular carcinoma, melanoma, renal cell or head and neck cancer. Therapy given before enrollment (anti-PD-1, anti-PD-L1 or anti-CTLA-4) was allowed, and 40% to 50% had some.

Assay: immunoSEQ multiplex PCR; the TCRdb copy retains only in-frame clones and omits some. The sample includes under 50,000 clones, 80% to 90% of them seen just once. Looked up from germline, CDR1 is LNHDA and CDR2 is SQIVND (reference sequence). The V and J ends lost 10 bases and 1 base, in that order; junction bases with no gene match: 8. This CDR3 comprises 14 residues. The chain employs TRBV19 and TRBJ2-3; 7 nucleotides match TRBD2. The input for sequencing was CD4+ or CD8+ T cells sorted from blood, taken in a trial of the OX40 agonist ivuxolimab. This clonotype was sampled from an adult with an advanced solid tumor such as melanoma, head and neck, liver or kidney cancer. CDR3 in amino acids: CATQAAGGTDTQYF. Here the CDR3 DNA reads TGTGCCACCCAGGCGGCGGGAGGCACAGATACGCAGTATTTT.